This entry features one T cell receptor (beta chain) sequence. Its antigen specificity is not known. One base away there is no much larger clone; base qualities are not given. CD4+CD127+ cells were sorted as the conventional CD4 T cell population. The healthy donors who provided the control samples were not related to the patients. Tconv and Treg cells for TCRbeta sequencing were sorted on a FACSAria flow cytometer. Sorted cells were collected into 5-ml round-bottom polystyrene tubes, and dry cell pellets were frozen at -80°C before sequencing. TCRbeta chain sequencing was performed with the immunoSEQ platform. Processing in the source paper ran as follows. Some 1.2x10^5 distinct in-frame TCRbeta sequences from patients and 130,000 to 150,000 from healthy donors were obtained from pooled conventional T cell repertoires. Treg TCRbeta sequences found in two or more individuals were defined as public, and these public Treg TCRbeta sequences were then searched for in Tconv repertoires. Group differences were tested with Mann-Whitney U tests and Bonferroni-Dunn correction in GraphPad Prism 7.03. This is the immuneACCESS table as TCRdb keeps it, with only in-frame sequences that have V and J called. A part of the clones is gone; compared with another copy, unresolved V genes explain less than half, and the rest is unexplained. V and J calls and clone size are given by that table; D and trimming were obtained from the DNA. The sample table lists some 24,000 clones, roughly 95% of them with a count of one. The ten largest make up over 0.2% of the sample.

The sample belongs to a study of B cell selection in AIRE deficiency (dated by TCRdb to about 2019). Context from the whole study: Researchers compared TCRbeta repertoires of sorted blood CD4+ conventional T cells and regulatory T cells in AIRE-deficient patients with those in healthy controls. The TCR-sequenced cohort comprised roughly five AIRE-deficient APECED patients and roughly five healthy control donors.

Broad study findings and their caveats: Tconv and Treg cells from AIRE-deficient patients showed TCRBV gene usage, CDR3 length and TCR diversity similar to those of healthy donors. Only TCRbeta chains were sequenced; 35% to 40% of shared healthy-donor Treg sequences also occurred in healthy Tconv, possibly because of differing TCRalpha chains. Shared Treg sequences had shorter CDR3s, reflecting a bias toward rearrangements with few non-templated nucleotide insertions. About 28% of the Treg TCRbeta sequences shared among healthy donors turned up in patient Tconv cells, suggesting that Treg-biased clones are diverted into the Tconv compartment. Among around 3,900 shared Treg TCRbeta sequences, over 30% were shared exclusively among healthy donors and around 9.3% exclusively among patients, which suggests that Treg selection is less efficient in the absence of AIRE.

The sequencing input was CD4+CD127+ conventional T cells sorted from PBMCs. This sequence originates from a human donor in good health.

The nucleotides read TGTGCCAGCAGCTTGGTCGGGACAGGGGATTACGAGCAGTACTTC. Translated, this is CASSLVGTGDYEQYF. In this chain, TRBV5-4 is recombined with TRBJ2-7; TRBD1 matches 10 bases in the middle. Counted from cysteine to phenylalanine, this CDR3 has 15 amino acids. The read is trimmed to its CDR3 DNA, 45 bases read in frame from base 1. According to the germline V gene (reference sequence), CDR1 reads SGHNT and CDR2 reads YYREEE. Ends trimmed: V by 0 bases, J by 4 bases; bases unmatched to a gene: 4.